This TCR beta chain was recovered during a study of cytomegalovirus exposure and HLA in healthy donors (dated by TCRdb to between 2016 and 2019). As for the study more broadly: An earlier analysis of some 550 of the donors reported about 250 Gb of sequence data and about 100 million unique TCR beta sequences from 150 million to 200 million T cells. Around 320 gigabases of sequencing data and 70 million to 100 million unique TCR sequences were included in an early release covering roughly 600 HLA-typed donors. Of the roughly 420 genotyped donors, 81% were placed in the genetic ancestry cluster associated with self-reported Caucasian donors. The study aimed to test whether signatures of past pathogen exposure could be identified by cataloging public T cell receptors. The study used immunosequencing to profile the T cell repertoires of around 600 subjects and linked those repertoires to cytomegalovirus serostatus. In addition to the first cohort of approximately 650 subjects, a separate validation cohort of 130 or so different subjects was used. To predict cytomegalovirus infection status, the study combined high-throughput TCR immunosequencing, statistical association of individual TCRs with disease status, and machine learning. In a later analysis, previously published TCR beta repertoires from 666 donors were re-analyzed and high-resolution HLA genotyping was added so that TCR occurrence patterns could be studied. Rather than using new phenotypic data, the later analysis identified candidate immune exposures from TCR beta sequences and from how often those sequences occurred across donors. An earlier analysis of around 580 of the donors used high-throughput TCR beta sequencing to judge whether each TCR beta V gene segment behaved as functional or pseudogenic. Donor age, sex, ethnicity and CMV serostatus were compiled together with the repertoire data. Genome-wide SNP genotypes for about three fifths of the 666 donors were used in a later genetic analysis, which treated that subset as a discovery cohort. Every discovery cohort repertoire had been produced on one sequencing platform. HLA typing included class I and class II loci at four-digit resolution. The number of donors typed differed by locus, with 629-630 for A, B, C, DRB1 and DQB1, roughly 520 for DQA1, about 610 for DPA1, and some 450 for DPB1. Because of strong linkage in the cohort, roughly five DR-DQ haplotypes were treated as single units for association and clustering. On average, roughly 250,000 unique TCR beta nucleotide sequences were sequenced per donor among about 400 genotyped donors of the cohort, with roughly 20% of those sequences being non-productive.

In regard to this clone: The antigen it recognizes is unknown. Qualities for individual bases were not recorded, and no much larger clone is one base off.

In total, 666 healthy bone marrow donors made up the cohort. All cohort members were sampled while nominally healthy, although unrecorded immune exposures were likely present. The donor tested CMV seronegative, placing the donor among the 350 or so seronegative members of the cohort. A peripheral blood sample was collected from each donor, and TCR beta sequencing was performed on peripheral blood mononuclear cells. The Qiagen DNeasy Blood Extraction Kit was used to extract genomic DNA from the blood cell samples. Overall results and qualifications from the work: Most CMV-associated TCR beta chains appeared to be HLA-restricted in a later analysis, and the HLA associations seemed to be driven largely by CMV exposure. Because some donors lacked HLA typing at each locus, the association tests relied only on the typed subset. A few of the identified cytomegalovirus-associated TCR beta chains were confirmed in vitro to be specific for cytomegalovirus antigens. V-gene and J-gene trimming of TCR beta chains was associated with a missense DCLRE1C variant in a later genetic analysis, and the association was replicated in an independent cohort. The classifier was reported to diagnose cytomegalovirus status with high specificity and sensitivity in both the original and validation cohorts. In a later genetic analysis, fewer N-insertions in productive TCRs were reported among donors in an Asian-associated ancestry cluster than the roughly 700-donor mean. Several of the top co-occurrence clusters appeared to be linked to parvovirus B19, influenza, CMV and Epstein-Barr virus, according to a later analysis. In a later analysis, the rate of TCR association differed among HLA loci, with DRB1 alleles having the most associated TCRs and HLA-C alleles having the fewest. The sequencing pipeline was judged likely to have produced a cluster of highly shared sequence variants as a technical artifact. Some 15 rarely observed V segments, including chromosome 9 orphons, were excluded from the earlier analysis of approximately 500 of the donors because counts were too low. Assigning TCR associations to individual alleles was difficult when HLA alleles, especially DR and DQ, strongly co-occurred. Correlated functional status among segregating V segments might reflect linkage disequilibrium, but an unknown experimental factor could not be ruled out. A further reported finding was that TCR beta sequences accurately predicted the HLA-A and HLA-B alleles for most subjects in the first cohort. In an earlier analysis of around 500 of the donors, most TCR beta V segments appeared in productive rearrangements about 87% or about 30% of the time, broadly matching IMGT annotations. While some public TCRs were present in many individuals, most TCR sequences turned up only very rarely across donors. The authors suggested that the approach could potentially be generalized to other disease states and immunological phenotypes. The 87-base-pair reads could not distinguish some IMGT-functional V segments, including TRBV6-2 and TRBV6-3, so those segments were excluded. Roughly uniform sequencing depth across donors was assumed in presence/absence analyses, although this assumption may not hold. In a later analysis, HLA-associated TCR beta chains showed more clonal expansion and lower generation probabilities than non-associated chains that were equally common. In this cohort, only TCR beta chains were sequenced, and detectable features were limited by the absence of alpha or paired-chain data. A total of 150 or so TCR beta chains were listed by the study as associated with cytomegalovirus. Immune exposure information for the cohort was limited to CMV serostatus. At a false discovery rate of 0.05, a later analysis linked fewer than 20,000 TCR beta sequences to specific HLA alleles.

Libraries were prepared through the immunoSEQ multiplex PCR assay. A mixture of 60 forward primers for TCR Vbeta segments and 13 reverse primers for TCR Jbeta segments was used in the multiplex PCR. The CDR3 region of rearranged TCR beta genes was amplified from genomic DNA with a multiplex PCR assay. Amplified TCR beta libraries were sequenced as 87-base-pair reads on the Illumina HiSeq System. Turning to the authors' computational methods: A later analysis tallied about 77 million unique TCR beta chains across the 650 to 750 repertoires, and 10 million to 11 million of those chains were shared by two or more donors. Raw reads were error-corrected and collapsed into unique sequences by a nearest-neighbor algorithm in which closely related sequences were merged to remove PCR and sequencing errors. Alignment of CDR3 sequences to IMGT reference sequences was used to assign V, D and J gene segments. For a sequence to be retained, a match of at least six nucleotides to both a V gene segment and a J gene segment was required. Rearrangements were called productive when the CDR3 lacked stop codons and stayed in frame with V and J; all others were non-productive. CDR3 was defined by IMGT convention, running from the second conserved V-encoded cysteine to the conserved J-encoded phenylalanine. Sequences without an unambiguous match to a single V gene segment were excluded from the earlier analysis of 587 of the donors. In an earlier analysis of 587 of the donors, a V segment was called functional when productive rearrangements were above 56.7%, and segregating when the standard deviation between donors exceeded 5%. A statistical classification framework was built to diagnose cytomegalovirus status from the catalog of TCR beta chain sequences. A later analysis assigned V and J genes by comparing TCR nucleotide sequences with IMGT/GENE-DB human TR gene sequences. A later analysis assigned CDR3 sequences and most-parsimonious VDJ recombination scenarios with the TCRdist pipeline. In a later analysis, each TCR beta chain was defined by its CDR3 amino acid sequence together with its V-gene family, and reads lacking a unique V-gene family were excluded. As a way to deal with suspected cross-contamination and a sequencing artifact, a later analysis dropped 450 to 600 nucleotide sequences that were highly shared and had low generation probability. For each public chain, a later analysis derived a clonal expansion index from normalized ranks of inferred template counts within each repertoire. In a later analysis, generation probabilities were computed with a VDJ recombination model fitted to out-of-frame rearrangements, and the resulting probabilities were checked against IGoR. Hypergeometric tests were used in a later analysis to score TCR-TCR, TCR-HLA and TCR-CMV co-occurrence, with a repertoire-size bias correction applied to the TCR pairs. To estimate false discovery rates, a later analysis permuted the HLA or CMV assignments 20 times. In a later analysis, co-occurring TCRs were grouped using DBSCAN, and TCRdist sequence similarity was added for clustering within HLA-allele-positive subsets. Co-occurrence clustering excluded repertoires with fewer than 30,000 or more than 120,000 public chains, plus five with anomalous nucleotide sharing. As stored in TCRdb, this immuneACCESS dataset retains in-frame rearrangements with V and J assigned. A fraction of the clones does not appear; measured against another copy, unresolved V genes explain less than half of the discrepancy, and the remainder lacks a known reason. The D gene and trimming were derived from the DNA, and the V and J assignments and clone size from that table. The sample contains about 180,000 clones, 70% to 80% of them found a single time. The ten largest clones represent around 1.5% of the sample.

V is pruned by 3 bases and J by 5 bases, leaving 5 bases of the junction without a gene match. The CDR3 starts with the cysteine, ends with the phenylalanine, and has 16 residues. Kept here is only the CDR3 DNA, which spans 48 bases and is read in frame from base 1. Based on the germline V gene, the CDR1 and CDR2 sequences are SGDLS and YYNGEE. The chain is encoded by TRBV9 joined to TRBJ2-5, and 15 junctional nucleotides match TRBD2. The source material was PBMCs. This TCR was sampled from a young man in good health and CMV-seronegative. The CDR3 in this case is CASSGTSGGAGETQYF. The nucleotides are TGTGCCAGCAGCGGGACTAGCGGGGGGGCCGGGGAGACCCAGTACTTC.